The 29 T cell receptor beta chains listed next were all sequenced from one sample in a study of cytomegalovirus exposure and HLA in healthy donors. Both 60 Vbeta primers and 13 Jbeta primers went into the PCR. The assay was immunoSEQ multiplex PCR, and TCRdb's table has in-frame clones only and misses some. The sample lists around 130,000 clones; just under 85% were seen once. The specimen sequenced was PBMCs. The receptor source for this set is a boy between 2 and 15 years old in good health and CMV-seronegative.

This clone occurred a few times. The V and J genes are TRBV5-6 and TRBJ2-7, with D tentatively TRBD1 (6 bases). V was clipped by 0 bases and J by 2 bases, with 12 bases between them. CDR1 and CDR2 (germline): SGHDT, YYEEEE. This CDR3 has 15 residues. Here the CDR3 DNA reads TGTGCCAGCAGCTTGGCAGGGGACGGGCCCTACGAGCAGTACTTC. Protein sequence: CASSLAGDGPYEQYF. Full variable domain (outside the CDR3, taken from reference TRBV5-6 and TRBJ2-7): DAGVTQSPTHLIKTRGQQVTLRCSPKSGHDTVSWYQQALGQGPQFIFQYYEEEERQRGNFPDRFSGHQFPNYSSELNVNALLLGDSALYLCASSLAGDGPYEQYFGPGTRLTVT.

The chain has TRBV5-1 and TRBJ2-7; maybe TRBD2 (6 bases). V was pared by 0 bases and J by 3 bases, with 10 bases between. From germline, CDR1 is SGHRS and CDR2 YFSETQ. This CDR3 is 14 amino acids long. The CDR3 coding sequence is TGCGCCAGCAGCTTGGAGCAGGGACTCTACGAGCAGTACTTC. Amino acid sequence: CASSLEQGLYEQYF.

The J gene is TRBJ1-2, the V gene TRBV27, with 7 bases aligning to TRBD1. The J segment lost 0 bases and the V segment lost 2 bases, leaving 6 bases of the junction unmatched. The CDR3 runs to 16 residues. Germline values: CDR1 MNHEY, CDR2 SMNVEV (reference sequence). The CDR3 region is CASSLTGAGSNYGYTF. In DNA form, the CDR3 reads TGTGCCAGCAGTTTAACAGGGGCCGGCTCTAACTATGGCTACACCTTC.

This chain uses TRBV2 with TRBJ1-2, with 9 bases matching TRBD1. Trimming at V came to 4 bases and at J to 8 bases, leaving 2 bases not matched to a gene. The germline V gene encodes CDR1 SNHLY and CDR2 FYNNEI. The CDR3 is made up of 12 amino acids. The CDR3 coding sequence is TGTGCCAGCAGTGGGACAGGGGTCGGCTACACCTTC. Residues: CASSGTGVGYTF.

The chain is built from TRBV29-1 and TRBJ1-1; the D is unclear. The CDR3 is 11 amino acids. Germline V gives CDR1 SQVTM, CDR2 ANQGSEA. Trimming cost V 4 bases and J 6 bases, with 9 bases left between them. DNA of the CDR3: TGCAGCGTTGTCAGGCAGCCTGAAGCTTTCTTT. Residues: CSVVRQPEAFF.

The chain uses TRBV6-5 and TRBJ1-1, with D possibly matching TRBD1 (5 bases). This CDR3 is built from 15 residues. The V and J ends lost 4 bases and 1 base respectively, with 13 bases between them. Germline V gene lookup returns CDR1 MNHEY and CDR2 SVGAGI. CDR3 region: CASSSPATANTEAFF. The CDR3 DNA is TGTGCCAGCAGTTCGCCAGCGACAGCGAACACTGAAGCTTTCTTT.

The chain links TRBV19 to TRBJ1-5, with D possibly matching TRBD1 (6 bases). Germline assignment: CDR1 LNHDA and CDR2 SQIVND (reference sequence). V shed 3 bases and J shed 5 bases, with 11 bases lying between them. This CDR3 contains 14 residues. CDR3 loop: CASSIEDSYQPQHF. CDR3 nucleotide sequence: TGTGCCAGTAGTATTGAGGACAGTTATCAGCCCCAGCATTTT.

The chain recombines TRBV19 with TRBJ2-7; TRBD1 matches 7 bases. The CDR3 has 14 residues. J was trimmed by 5 bases and V by 0 bases; bases with no gene match: 4. Germline loops: CDR1 LNHDA, CDR2 SQIVND (reference sequence). CDR3 DNA: TGTGCCAGTAGTATAGACCCAACAGGGGACGAGCAGTACTTC. Its translation is CASSIDPTGDEQYF.

In nucleotides, the CDR3 is TGTGCCAGCAGCTTCCCAATGGGGAGCGGGAGAAATGAGCAGTTCTTC. This sequence encodes CASSFPMGSGRNEQFF. The chain recombines TRBV7-6 with TRBJ2-1, with 8 bases identical to TRBD2. The CDR3 length is 16 residues. Per germline, CDR1 SGHVS and CDR2 FNYEAQ. The trim removed 3 bases at V and 7 bases at J, leaving 11 bases unmatched. The full variable domain, rest sourced from reference TRBV7-6 and TRBJ2-1, is GAGVSQSPRYKVTKRGQDVALRCDPISGHVSLYWYRQALGQGPEFLTYFNYEAQQDKSGLPNDRFSAERPEGSISTLTIQRTEQRDSAMYRCASSFPMGSGRNEQFFGPGTRLTVL.

The chain combines TRBV6-1 with TRBJ1-1; 10 nucleotides match TRBD1. CDR1 and CDR2 from the germline V gene are MNHNS and SASEGT. This CDR3 region has 15 residues. V lost 5 bases and J lost 5; bases outside the gene matches: 8. The chain's CDR3 is CASSLRQGAFTEAFF. In DNA, the CDR3 is TGTGCCAGCAGTCTTCGACAGGGGGCTTTTACTGAAGCTTTCTTT.

The CDR3 here is CASSLVAGSYTF. The CDR3 DNA reads TGTGCCAGCAGCTTGGTTGCAGGAAGCTACACCTTC. The V call is TRBV5-6, the J call TRBJ1-2; D not certain. Germline CDR1 reads SGHDT; CDR2 reads YYEEEE. CDR3 length: 12 amino acids. Trimming cost V 0 bases and J 9 bases, with 9 bases left between them. Variable domain in full (rest from reference TRBV5-6 and TRBJ1-2): DAGVTQSPTHLIKTRGQQVTLRCSPKSGHDTVSWYQQALGQGPQFIFQYYEEEERQRGNFPDRFSGHQFPNYSSELNVNALLLGDSALYLCASSLVAGSYTFGSGTRLTVV.

J is TRBJ1-5 and V is TRBV30; 9 bases map to TRBD1. Germline V gene sequence: CDR1 GTSNPN, CDR2 SVGIG (reference sequence). The CDR3 sequence is 15 residues long. J was trimmed by 7 bases and V by 2 bases; bases with no gene match: 9. CDR3 sequence (DNA): TGTGCCTGGAGTTCTGACAGGGGACAGGGACAGCCCCAGCATTTT. Translation: CAWSSDRGQGQPQHF.

The gene calls are TRBV6-5 and TRBJ2-7, with D possibly matching TRBD1 (6 bases). The V end lost 2 bases, the J end lost 0 bases, and 8 bases lay between the germline ends. CDR3 length equals 14 residues. CDR1 MNHEY and CDR2 SVGAGI come from the germline V gene. CDR3 sequence reads: CASSYQDSSYEQYF. The CDR3 nucleotides are TGTGCCAGCAGTTACCAGGACAGCTCCTACGAGCAGTACTTC.

The CDR3 region has the DNA TGTGCCAGCAGCAGCCCCGGGGGAGGTTTCTCTGGGGCCAACGTCCTGACTTTC. The encoded protein is CASSSPGGGFSGANVLTF. V and J are TRBV7-9 and TRBJ2-6, with D possibly being TRBD2 (6 bases). Trimming removed 5 bases at V and 0 bases at J, with 17 bases between. Germline CDR1 reads SEHNR; CDR2 reads FQNEAQ (reference sequence). This CDR3 has 18 amino acids.

This chain uses TRBV9 with TRBJ2-7, with a possible D match to TRBD1 (5 bases). This CDR3 spans 14 amino acids. The V end was cut by 0 bases, the J end by 5 bases, with 12 bases between. Per the germline V gene, CDR1 is SGDLS and CDR2 is YYNGEE. CDR3 DNA: TGTGCCAGCAGCGTAGCTGGGGCAGATGACGAGCAGTACTTC. This translates into CASSVAGADDEQYF.

The chain is built from TRBV27 and TRBJ1-2; a weak D match, TRBD1 (5 bases). V was cut by 3 bases and J by 2 bases, with 13 bases left in between. The CDR3 contains 15 residues. CDR1 and CDR2 (germline): MNHEY, SMNVEV (reference sequence). The CDR3 sequence is CASSLSPGLNYGYTF. In DNA, the CDR3 is TGTGCCAGCAGTTTGTCACCGGGACTGAACTATGGCTACACCTTC.

The chain has TRBV25-1 and TRBJ2-7, with 9 bases fitting TRBD1. This CDR3 region has 17 residues. Germline V gene sequence: CDR1 MGHDK, CDR2 SYGVNS. J gave up 5 bases and V 4 bases, and 15 bases lay outside the gene matches. DNA for the CDR3: TGTGCCAGCAGTGGCCGGCATCCGGGACAGGGAGGCCACGAGCAGTACTTC. Residues: CASSGRHPGQGGHEQYF.

The chain joins TRBV4-3 to TRBJ1-1; D remains ambiguous. V was pared by 2 bases and J by 8 bases, with 15 bases between. CDR1 and CDR2 (germline): LGHNA, YSLEER. The CDR3 extends over 14 amino acids. The chain's CDR3 is CASSQQKEAIEAFF. Written as DNA, the CDR3 is TGCGCCAGCAGCCAACAAAAAGAAGCTATAGAAGCTTTCTTT.

The CDR3 protein is CASSPQLYTEAFF. The CDR3 DNA is TGTGCCAGTAGTCCTCAGTTGTACACTGAAGCTTTCTTT. The V call is TRBV19, the J call TRBJ1-1; no clear D. The germline gives CDR1 LNHDA, CDR2 SQIVND (reference sequence). V was clipped by 5 bases and J by 3 bases, with 10 bases between them. CDR3 length equals 13 residues.

With respect to this clone: Germline and junction disagree at one end, which may indicate a read error. The chain links TRBV5-4 to TRBJ1-3; a possible D gene is TRBD1 (6 bases). Germline values: CDR1 SGHNT, CDR2 YYREEE (reference sequence). The CDR3 has 12 amino acids. The CDR3 reads CASSLDSGTWDF. CDR3 DNA: TGTGCCAGCAGCTTGGACAGCGGGACATGGGATTTT.

The table lists this clone with a count of one. The chain has TRBV7-9 and TRBJ2-5; D remains unclear. Trimming removed 0 bases from V and 1 base from J, with 12 bases in between. This CDR3 contains 16 residues. Germline CDR1 and CDR2: SEHNR and FQNEAQ (reference sequence). CDR3 region: CASSLAVNSIQETQYF. CDR3 in DNA: TGTGCCAGCAGCTTAGCGGTCAACTCTATCCAAGAGACCCAGTACTTC.

The chain couples TRBV2 to TRBJ1-6; D remains unclear. Germline lookup yields CDR1 SNHLY and CDR2 FYNNEI. The length of the CDR3 is 12 residues. V lost 8 bases and J lost 14, with 16 bases in between. Here the CDR3 DNA reads TGTGCCAGCGAATACAATCCCTTCACCCTCCACTTT. This encodes CASEYNPFTLHF.

This clone was recorded once. V usage is TRBV5-1 and J usage is TRBJ2-1, with D perhaps matching TRBD1 (6 bases). Trimming shortened V by 4 bases and J by 6 bases, and 17 bases separated the two germline ends. The CDR3 contains 15 residues. CDR1 is SGHRS, CDR2 YFSETQ, per germline. CDR3 sequence reads: CASSPGTRNFNEQFF. The CDR3 DNA reads TGCGCCAGCAGCCCGGGGACAAGGAATTTCAATGAGCAGTTCTTC.

The V call is TRBV4-3, the J call TRBJ1-1, with D unclear. The CDR3 is 13 amino acids. Trimming cost V 4 bases and J 3 bases, with 9 bases left between them. From germline, CDR1 is LGHNA and CDR2 YSLEER. In DNA form, the CDR3 reads TGCGCCAGCAGCCTCGGTCGTTACACTGAAGCTTTCTTT. It is translated as CASSLGRYTEAFF.

The chain links TRBV19 to TRBJ1-2; TRBD1 is a possible D gene (6 bases). The V end was cut by 4 bases, the J end by 5 bases, with 23 bases between. Germline assignment: CDR1 LNHDA and CDR2 SQIVND (reference sequence). The CDR3 loop spans 17 amino acids. CDR3 sequence: CASSNRRQAPSDYGYTF. The CDR3 coding sequence is TGTGCCAGTAGTAACCGCCGACAGGCCCCCTCAGATTATGGCTACACCTTC.

The gene calls are TRBV12-5 and TRBJ1-1; TRBD1 aligns across 7 bases. V was clipped by 1 base and J by 9 bases; unmatched bases: 11. The CDR3 length is 15 residues. Germline lookup yields CDR1 LGHNT and CDR2 FRNRAP. CDR3 coding DNA: TGTGCTAGTGGTTTGGGTGCGGGGACAGCGGCTAAAGCTTTCTTT. This encodes CASGLGAGTAAKAFF.

The CDR3 is CAWSKEGAADTQYF. The CDR3 coding sequence is TGTGCCTGGAGTAAAGAGGGGGCGGCGGATACGCAGTATTTT. The V call is TRBV30, the J call TRBJ2-3; the match to TRBD1 covers 7 bases. V shed 2 bases, J shed 6 bases, and the junction held 8 bases outside the gene matches. The CDR3 covers 14 residues. Germline CDR1 GTSNPN, CDR2 SVGIG (reference sequence).

The chain carries TRBV5-4 and TRBJ1-1; the D gene is possibly TRBD1 (6 bases). The germline V and J ends were trimmed by 3 bases and 4 bases, with 10 bases remaining between them. The CDR3 extends over 13 amino acids. Germline V gene lookup returns CDR1 SGHNT and CDR2 YYREEE (reference sequence). The CDR3 sequence: CASSYQGSTEAFF. CDR3 nucleotide sequence: TGTGCCAGCAGCTATCAGGGGAGCACTGAAGCTTTCTTT. The full variable domain, its missing parts supplied by reference TRBV5-4 and TRBJ1-1, is ETGVTQSPTHLIKTRGQQVTLRCSSQSGHNTVSWYQQALGQGPQFIFQYYREEENGRGNFPPRFSGLQFPNYSSELNVNALELDDSALYLCASSYQGSTEAFFGQGTRLTVV.

This chain uses TRBV27 with TRBJ2-5; TRBD1 is a possible D gene (6 bases). CDR1 and CDR2 (germline): MNHEY, SMNVEV (reference sequence). The CDR3 totals 14 residues. Deletions cut 4 bases from V and 5 bases from J, with 14 bases between. CDR3 loop: CASSSYTRGETQYF. For the CDR3, the DNA is TGTGCCAGCAGTTCCTACACCAGGGGTGAGACCCAGTACTTC.